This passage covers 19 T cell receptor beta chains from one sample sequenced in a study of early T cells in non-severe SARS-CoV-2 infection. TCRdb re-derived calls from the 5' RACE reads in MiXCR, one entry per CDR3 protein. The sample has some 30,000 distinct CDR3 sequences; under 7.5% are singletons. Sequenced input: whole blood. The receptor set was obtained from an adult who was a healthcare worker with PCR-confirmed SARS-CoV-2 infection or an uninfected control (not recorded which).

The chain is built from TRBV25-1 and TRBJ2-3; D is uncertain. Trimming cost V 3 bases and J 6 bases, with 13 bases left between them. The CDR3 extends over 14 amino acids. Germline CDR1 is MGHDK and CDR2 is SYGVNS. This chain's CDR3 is CASSDLVRPDTQYF. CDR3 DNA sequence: TGTGCCAGCAGTGATCTGGTGAGGCCGGATACGCAGTATTTT.

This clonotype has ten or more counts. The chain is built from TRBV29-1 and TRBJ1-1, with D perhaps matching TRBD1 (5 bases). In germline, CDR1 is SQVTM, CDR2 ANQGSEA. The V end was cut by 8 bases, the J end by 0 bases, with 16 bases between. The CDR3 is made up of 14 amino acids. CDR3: CSMETGALNTEAFF. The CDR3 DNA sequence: TGCAGCATGGAGACCGGGGCCCTGAACACTGAAGCTTTCTTT.

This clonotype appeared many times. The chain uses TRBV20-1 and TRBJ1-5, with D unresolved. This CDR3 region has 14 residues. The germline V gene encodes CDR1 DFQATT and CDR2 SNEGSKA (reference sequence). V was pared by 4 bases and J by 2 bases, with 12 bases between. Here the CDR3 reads CSATRQAGNQPQHF. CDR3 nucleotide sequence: TGCAGTGCTACCCGCCAGGCAGGCAATCAGCCCCAGCATTTT.

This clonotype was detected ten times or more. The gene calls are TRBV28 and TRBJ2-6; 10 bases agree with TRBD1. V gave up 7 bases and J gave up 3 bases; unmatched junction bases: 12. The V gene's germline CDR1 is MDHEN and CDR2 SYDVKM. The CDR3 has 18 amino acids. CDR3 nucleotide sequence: TGTGCCAGCACCGCGCACGGGGACAGGGGACTTGGGGCCAACGTCCTGACTTTC. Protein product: CASTAHGDRGLGANVLTF. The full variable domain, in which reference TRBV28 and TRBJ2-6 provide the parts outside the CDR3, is DVKVTQSSRYLVKRTGEKVFLECVQDMDHENMFWYRQDPGLGLRLIYFSYDVKMKEKGDIPEGYSVSREKKERFSLILESASTNQTSMYLCASTAHGDRGLGANVLTFGAGSRLTVL.

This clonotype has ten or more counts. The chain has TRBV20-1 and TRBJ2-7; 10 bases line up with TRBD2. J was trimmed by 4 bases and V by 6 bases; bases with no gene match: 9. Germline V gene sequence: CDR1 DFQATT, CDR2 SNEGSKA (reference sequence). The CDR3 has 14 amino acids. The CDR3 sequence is CSAVAGGLIYEQYF. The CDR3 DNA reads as TGCAGTGCAGTAGCGGGAGGCCTTATTTACGAGCAGTACTTC.

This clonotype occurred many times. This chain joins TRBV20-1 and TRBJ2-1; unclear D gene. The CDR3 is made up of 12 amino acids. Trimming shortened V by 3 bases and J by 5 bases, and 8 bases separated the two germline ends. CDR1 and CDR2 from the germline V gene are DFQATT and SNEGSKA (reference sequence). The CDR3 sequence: CSASLADNEQFF. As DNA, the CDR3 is TGCAGTGCTAGTCTTGCGGACAATGAGCAGTTCTTC.

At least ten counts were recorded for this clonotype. CDR3 residues: CASSYSPKRGISSYNEQFF. The CDR3 DNA follows: TGTGCCAGCAGTTATTCTCCCAAGCGGGGGATAAGCTCCTACAATGAGCAGTTCTTC. The gene calls are TRBV6-2 or TRBV6-3 and TRBJ2-1; 8 bases map to TRBD2. This CDR3 is built from 19 residues. After removal of 3 bases from V and 0 bases from J, the junction contained 13 bases not matched to a gene. The germline CDR1 and CDR2 sequences are MNHEY and SVGEGT.

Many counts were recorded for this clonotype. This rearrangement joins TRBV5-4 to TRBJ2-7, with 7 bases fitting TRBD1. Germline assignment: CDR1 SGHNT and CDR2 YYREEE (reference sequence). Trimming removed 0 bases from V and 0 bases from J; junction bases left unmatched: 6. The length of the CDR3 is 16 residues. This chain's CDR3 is CASSLEQGSDSYEQYF. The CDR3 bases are TGTGCCAGCAGCTTGGAACAGGGGTCCGACTCCTACGAGCAGTACTTC.

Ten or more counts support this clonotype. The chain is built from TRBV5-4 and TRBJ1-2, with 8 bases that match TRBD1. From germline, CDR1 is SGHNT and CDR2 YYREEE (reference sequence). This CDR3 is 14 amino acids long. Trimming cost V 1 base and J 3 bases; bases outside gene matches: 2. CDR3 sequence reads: CASSLQGADYGYTF. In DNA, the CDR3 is TGTGCCAGCAGCTTGCAGGGGGCAGACTATGGCTACACCTTC.

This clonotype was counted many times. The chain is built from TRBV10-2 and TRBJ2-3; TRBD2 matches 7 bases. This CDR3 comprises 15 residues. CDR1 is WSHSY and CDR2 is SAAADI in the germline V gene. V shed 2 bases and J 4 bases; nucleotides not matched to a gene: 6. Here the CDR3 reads CASSEGAGDADTQYF. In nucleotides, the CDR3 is TGCGCCAGCAGTGAGGGGGCGGGAGACGCAGATACGCAGTATTTT.

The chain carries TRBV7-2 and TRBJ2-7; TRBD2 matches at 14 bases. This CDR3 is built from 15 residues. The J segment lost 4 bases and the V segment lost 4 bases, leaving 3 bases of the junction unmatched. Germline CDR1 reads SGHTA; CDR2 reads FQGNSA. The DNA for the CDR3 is TGTGCCAGCAGCTCGGGACTAGCGGGAGCGTACGAGCAGTACTTC. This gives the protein CASSSGLAGAYEQYF.

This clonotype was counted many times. CDR3 in DNA: TGTGCCACCAGTGATCCAACGACGGGGAACACCGGGGAGCTGTTTTTT. Translation gives CATSDPTTGNTGELFF. The V gene is TRBV24-1, the J gene TRBJ2-2; no definite D call. Germline V gene data show CDR1 as KGHDR and CDR2 as SFDVKD. The germline V and J ends were trimmed by 3 bases and 1 base, with 11 bases remaining between them. This CDR3 is 16 amino acids long.

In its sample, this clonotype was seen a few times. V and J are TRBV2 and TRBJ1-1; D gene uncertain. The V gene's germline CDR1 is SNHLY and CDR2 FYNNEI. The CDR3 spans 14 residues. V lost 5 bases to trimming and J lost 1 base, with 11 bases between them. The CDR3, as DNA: TGTGCCAGCAGTCCCCGGAAGGGGAACACTGAAGCTTTCTTT. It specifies CASSPRKGNTEAFF.

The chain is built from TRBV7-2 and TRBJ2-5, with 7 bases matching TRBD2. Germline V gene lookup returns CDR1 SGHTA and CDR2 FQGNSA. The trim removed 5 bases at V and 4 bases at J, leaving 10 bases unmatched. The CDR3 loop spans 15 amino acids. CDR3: CASSELAPGGETQYF. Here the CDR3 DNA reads TGTGCCAGCAGCGAACTAGCGCCCGGGGGAGAGACCCAGTACTTC.

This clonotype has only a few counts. The CDR3 bases are TGCAGTGCCCTTAGCGGCAACGACTACAATGAGCAGTTCTTC. This codes for CSALSGNDYNEQFF. This chain links TRBV20-1 with TRBJ2-1; weak D call: TRBD2 (6 bases). This CDR3 is built from 14 residues. The V gene lost 6 bases and the J gene lost 3 bases, with 15 bases spanning the gap. The V gene's germline CDR1 is DFQATT and CDR2 SNEGSKA (reference sequence).

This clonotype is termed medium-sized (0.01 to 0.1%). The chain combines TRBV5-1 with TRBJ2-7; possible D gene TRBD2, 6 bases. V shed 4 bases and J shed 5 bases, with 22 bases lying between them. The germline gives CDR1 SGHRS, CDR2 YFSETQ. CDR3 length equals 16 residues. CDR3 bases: TGCGCCAGCAGCCCCCGGGACGGAGGGGTTATTAACGAGCAGTACTTC. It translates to CASSPRDGGVINEQYF. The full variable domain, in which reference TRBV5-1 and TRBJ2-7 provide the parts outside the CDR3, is KAGVTQTPRYLIKTRGQQVTLSCSPISGHRSVSWYQQTPGQGLQFLFEYFSETQRNKGNFPGRFSGRQFSNSRSEMNVSTLELGDSALYLCASSPRDGGVINEQYFGPGTRLTVT.

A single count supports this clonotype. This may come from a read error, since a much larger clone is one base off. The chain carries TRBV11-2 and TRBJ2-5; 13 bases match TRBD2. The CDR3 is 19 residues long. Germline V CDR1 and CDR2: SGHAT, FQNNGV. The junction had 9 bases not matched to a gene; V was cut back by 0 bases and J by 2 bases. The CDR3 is CASSLDRTSGRRVQETQYF. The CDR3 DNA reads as TGTGCCAGCAGCTTAGATAGGACTAGCGGGAGACGTGTGCAAGAGACCCAGTACTTC.

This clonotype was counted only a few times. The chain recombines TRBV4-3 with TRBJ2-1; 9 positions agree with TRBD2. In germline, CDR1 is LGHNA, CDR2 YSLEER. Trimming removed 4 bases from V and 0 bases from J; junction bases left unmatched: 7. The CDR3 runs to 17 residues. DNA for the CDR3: TGCGCCAGCAGCCGAGAGACTAGCGGACTCTCCTACAATGAGCAGTTCTTC. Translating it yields CASSRETSGLSYNEQFF.

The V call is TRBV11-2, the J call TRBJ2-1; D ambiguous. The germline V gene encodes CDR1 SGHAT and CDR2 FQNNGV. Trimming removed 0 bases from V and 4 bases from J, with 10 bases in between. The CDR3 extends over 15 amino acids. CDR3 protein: CASSLDAGAYNEQFF. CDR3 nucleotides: TGTGCCAGCAGCTTAGATGCAGGTGCATACAATGAGCAGTTCTTC.